What follows are 2 T cell receptor beta chains derived from one specimen sequenced in a study of blood T cell repertoires in COVID-19. This table comes from immunoSEQ multiplex PCR, and its TCRdb copy is limited to in-frame clones, with some not included. The sample carries nearly 35,000 clones, approximately 86% recorded once. What was sequenced was peripheral blood. These receptors all come from a man in his 70s with acute or convalescent COVID-19.

This clone was detected only once. The V gene is TRBV30, the J gene TRBJ1-2, with D perhaps TRBD1 (6 bases). CDR1 is GTSNPN and CDR2 is SVGIG in the germline V gene (reference sequence). With 2 bases removed from V and 3 bases from J, the gap between germline ends came to 16 bases. The CDR3 runs to 15 residues. This CDR3 is CAWSPPGDLDYGYTF. The CDR3, as DNA: TGTGCCTGGAGTCCGCCAGGGGACCTAGACTATGGCTACACCTTC.

The CDR3 bases are TGTGCCACCAGTGAGAGGCAGGGGACAGGTGAAAAACTGTTTTTT. This sequence encodes CATSERQGTGEKLFF. The chain uses TRBV24-1 and TRBJ1-4; 8 bases agree with TRBD1. Germline V CDR1 and CDR2: KGHDR, SFDVKD. Trimming at V came to 4 bases and at J to 7 bases, leaving 7 bases not matched to a gene. The CDR3 runs to 15 residues.